The 5 T cell receptor beta chains listed next were all sequenced from one sample in a study of T cells expressing NK-cell markers. After re-calling the 5' RACE reads, TCRdb lists one entry per CDR3 protein, DNA absent. The listing records under 500,000 distinct CDR3 sequences. The sequenced material came from blood T cells: a sorted CD56 or NKG2C T cell subset, CD4+ or CD8+ T cells, or bulk PBMC T cells (not recorded which). Source of these receptors: a woman aged 18 to 69 in good health.

The chain has TRBV24-1 and TRBJ2-3. Germline V CDR1 and CDR2: KGHDR, SFDVKD. This CDR3 is built from 11 residues. The CDR3 loop reads CATAQSDTQYF.

The J gene is TRBJ1-1, the V gene TRBV12-3 or TRBV12-4; checking the TCRdb D call of TRBD1 is not possible without DNA. The CDR3 has 15 residues. The CDR3 sequence: CASSPDLTGGSEAFF.

V usage is TRBV5-1 and J usage is TRBJ2-7; the TCRdb D gene call, TRBD2, has no DNA to confirm it. This CDR3 contains 14 residues. The germline V gene encodes CDR1 SGHRS and CDR2 YFSETQ. The chain's CDR3 is CASSATSASYEQYF.

The chain joins TRBV11-2 to TRBJ2-2; the TRBD1 assignment by TCRdb is unverifiable without DNA. Germline V gene data show CDR1 as SGHAT and CDR2 as FQNNGV. CDR3 size: 16 residues. The CDR3 spells CASSSRTTQGTGELFF.

V usage is TRBV4-3 and J usage is TRBJ2-3. The CDR3 has 16 amino acids. CDR1 is LGHNA, CDR2 YSLEER, per germline. The CDR3: CASSQDLPLSTDTQYF.